This T cell receptor beta chain was sequenced during a study of OX40 agonist ivuxolimab in advanced cancers. As for the study in general: Patients' therapy was ivuxolimab, an antibody that acts as an agonist of OX40 (CD134). In this trial design, patients received ivuxolimab intravenously at 0.01 to 10 mg/kg every 2 weeks.

Blood was sampled at baseline, cycle 4 day 1, and cycle 7 day 1. Measured with immunoSEQ multiplex PCR; TCRdb has only the in-frame clones, and not every one. The sample includes tens of thousands of clones, 85% seen only once; the top ten take around 2.4%. This clone was seen a handful of times. The sequence derives from an adult with an advanced solid tumor such as melanoma, head and neck, liver or kidney cancer. This material consisted of CD4+ or CD8+ T cells sorted from blood, taken in a trial of the OX40 agonist ivuxolimab.

The CDR3 spells CASSGTGNYGYTF. The CDR3 coding sequence is TGTGCCAGCAGTGGGACAGGGAACTATGGCTACACCTTC. V gene TRBV27 combines with J gene TRBJ1-2; TRBD1 matches at 9 bases. V lost 5 bases, J lost 2 bases, and 0 bases stayed unmatched. The CDR3 contains 13 residues. From germline, CDR1 is MNHEY and CDR2 SMNVEV (reference sequence).